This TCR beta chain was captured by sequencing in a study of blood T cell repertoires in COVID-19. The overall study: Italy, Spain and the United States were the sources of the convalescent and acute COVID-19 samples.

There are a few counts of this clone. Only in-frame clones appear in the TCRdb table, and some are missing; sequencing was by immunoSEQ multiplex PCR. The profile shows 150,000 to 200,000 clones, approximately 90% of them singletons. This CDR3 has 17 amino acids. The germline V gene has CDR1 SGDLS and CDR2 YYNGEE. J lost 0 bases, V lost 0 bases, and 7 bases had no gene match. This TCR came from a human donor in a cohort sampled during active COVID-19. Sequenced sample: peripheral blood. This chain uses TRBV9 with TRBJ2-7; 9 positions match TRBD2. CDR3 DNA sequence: TGTGCCAGCAGCGTAGCGACTAGCGGTTTAAGCTCCTACGAGCAGTACTTC. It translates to CASSVATSGLSSYEQYF.